The subject of this entry is one TCR beta chain. The antigen this receptor binds is unknown. Per-nucleotide qualities are absent, and no much larger clonotype sits a single base away. Genomic DNA was isolated from the sorted cells so that the TCRbeta CDR3 region could be sequenced. The immunoSEQ Assay was used for sequencing of TCRbeta CDR3 regions. TCRdb mirrors the immuneACCESS table, restricted to in-frame sequences. Some clones are absent from its copies; in checked studies, under half trace to an unresolved V gene, and the reason for the others is unknown. The sample table lists about 82,000 clones, 70% to 90% of them with a count of one. The biggest ten clones account for less than 2% of the sample. The data originate from a study of OX40 agonist ivuxolimab in advanced cancers. Regarding the study in general: Ivuxolimab was a fully human IgG2 agonistic monoclonal antibody targeting the costimulatory receptor OX40 (CD134). The dose-escalation cohort was about 83% male with a mean age of roughly 62 years, ranging from roughly 20 to 80. Patients were allowed to have had prior anti-PD-1, anti-PD-L1 or anti-CTLA-4 therapy, and about 40% of the dose-escalation patients had been treated with checkpoint inhibitors. Among the 50 to 55 dose-escalation patients, about 19 had hepatocellular carcinoma, 15 or so melanoma, 9 renal cell carcinoma and 9 head and neck cancer. The point of sequencing TCRbeta in the periphery was to test whether ivuxolimab changed TCR sequence diversity and drove clonal T-cell expansion. Intravenous ivuxolimab was administered to patients every 2 weeks at six dose levels: 0.01, 0.1, 0.3, 1.5, 3 and 10 mg/kg. Three dose-escalation patients achieved partial responses, one with hepatocellular carcinoma and two with cutaneous melanoma. The paper covers the monotherapy dose-escalation part of the phase I ivuxolimab trial, which included N ≈ 54 patients. The paper's findings and limits, for the study overall: The antigen specificity of the peripheral T cells that underwent clonal expansion was not determined. Low levels of normalized T-cell clonal expansion were also seen in some patients who did not respond. After ivuxolimab, more expanded clones were found on average in CD8+ T cells than in CD4+ T cells. Clonal expansion of both CD4+ and CD8+ blood T cells was observed from baseline to week 6 at doses 0.1 to 3.0 mg/kg. In the 0.1-3.0 mg/kg groups, partial responders were among the patients with the lowest normalized peripheral clonal expansion, particularly in CD8+ T cells.

Patients with autoimmune disease history or receiving systemic immunosuppression were excluded from the trial. Peripheral blood for TCR sequencing was collected from all dose cohorts at baseline, on cycle 4 day 1, and on cycle 7 day 1. The samples were drawn from a first-in-human, open-label, multicenter phase I dose-escalation trial of ivuxolimab. Adults with locally advanced or metastatic melanoma, renal cell, hepatocellular, or head and neck squamous cell carcinoma were enrolled in the trial. Before TCR sequencing, CD4+ and CD8+ T cells were separately sorted from peripheral blood. The sample in question was CD4+ or CD8+ T cells sorted from blood, obtained in a trial of the OX40 agonist ivuxolimab. The origin of this receptor is an adult with an advanced solid tumor such as melanoma, head and neck, liver or kidney cancer.

The CDR3 in this case is CASSLIGGPNTEAFF. The nucleotides are TGCGCCAGCAGCTTAATTGGCGGACCGAACACTGAAGCTTTCTTT. In this chain, TRBV5-1 is recombined with TRBJ1-1; too little of a D gene remains to name it. A distance of 12 bases separates the germline ends of V and J, which lose 2 bases and 1 base respectively. The CDR3 sequence holds 15 residues, the cysteine and phenylalanine included. Of the read, only the CDR3 DNA is kept; its 45 bases are in frame from base 1. Based on the germline V gene, the CDR1 and CDR2 sequences are SGHRS and YFSETQ. Where the CDR3 stops, the reference TRBV5-1 and TRBJ1-1 genes take over; the full variable domain is KAGVTQTPRYLIKTRGQQVTLSCSPISGHRSVSWYQQTPGQGLQFLFEYFSETQRNKGNFPGRFSGRQFSNSRSEMNVSTLELGDSALYLCASSLIGGPNTEAFFGQGTRLTVV.